The 3 T cell receptor beta chains below come from one sample, sequenced in a study of T cell responses to AZD1222 COVID-19 vaccine. Method: immunoSEQ multiplex PCR; TCRdb's copy keeps in-frame clones and lacks some. The repertoire consists of approximately 120,000 clones, with approximately 82% occurring once and the leading ten covering approximately 26%. Specimen: peripheral blood, collected 28 days after the second AZD1222 dose. These receptors were obtained from an adult who received the AZD1222 COVID-19 vaccine.

This clone showed up just once. The chain carries TRBV6-5 and TRBJ1-5; D is uncertain. V was pared by 8 bases and J by 3 bases, with 17 bases between. CDR3 length: 15 residues. Germline V gives CDR1 MNHEY, CDR2 SVGAGI. CDR3 in amino acids: CASSTPPQHNQPQHF. In nucleotides, the CDR3 is TGTGCCAGCTCTACTCCCCCTCAGCACAATCAGCCCCAGCATTTT.

The chain uses TRBV6-5 and TRBJ2-7, with 7 positions matching TRBD1. V was pared by 1 base and J by 0 bases, with 3 bases of the junction left unmatched. The CDR3 has 15 residues. Germline V gene data show CDR1 as MNHEY and CDR2 as SVGAGI. The CDR3: CASSYLTGRSYEQYF. CDR3 DNA sequence: TGTGCCAGCAGTTACTTGACAGGGCGCTCCTACGAGCAGTACTTC.

V is TRBV2 and J is TRBJ1-3; TRBD1 matches at 9 bases. Trimming took 5 bases from V and 4 from J; bases not matched to a gene: 9. Germline V gene data show CDR1 as SNHLY and CDR2 as FYNNEI. The CDR3 is 16 amino acids. CDR3 DNA sequence: TGTGCCAGCAGTAGGGGGCCGACAGGGGGAGGAAACACCATATATTTT. Protein product: CASSRGPTGGGNTIYF.